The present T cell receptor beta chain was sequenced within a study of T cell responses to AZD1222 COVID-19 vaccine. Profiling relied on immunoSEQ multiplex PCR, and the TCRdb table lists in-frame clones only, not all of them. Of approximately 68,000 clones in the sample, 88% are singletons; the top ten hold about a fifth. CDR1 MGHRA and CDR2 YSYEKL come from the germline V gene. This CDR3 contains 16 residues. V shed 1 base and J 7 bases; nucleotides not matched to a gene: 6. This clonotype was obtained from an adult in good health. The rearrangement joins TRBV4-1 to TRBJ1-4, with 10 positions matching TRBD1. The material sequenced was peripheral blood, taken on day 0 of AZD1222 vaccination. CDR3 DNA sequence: TGCGCCAGCAGCCAAGCCCCGGGACAGGGGAGTGAAAAACTGTTTTTT. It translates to CASSQAPGQGSEKLFF.